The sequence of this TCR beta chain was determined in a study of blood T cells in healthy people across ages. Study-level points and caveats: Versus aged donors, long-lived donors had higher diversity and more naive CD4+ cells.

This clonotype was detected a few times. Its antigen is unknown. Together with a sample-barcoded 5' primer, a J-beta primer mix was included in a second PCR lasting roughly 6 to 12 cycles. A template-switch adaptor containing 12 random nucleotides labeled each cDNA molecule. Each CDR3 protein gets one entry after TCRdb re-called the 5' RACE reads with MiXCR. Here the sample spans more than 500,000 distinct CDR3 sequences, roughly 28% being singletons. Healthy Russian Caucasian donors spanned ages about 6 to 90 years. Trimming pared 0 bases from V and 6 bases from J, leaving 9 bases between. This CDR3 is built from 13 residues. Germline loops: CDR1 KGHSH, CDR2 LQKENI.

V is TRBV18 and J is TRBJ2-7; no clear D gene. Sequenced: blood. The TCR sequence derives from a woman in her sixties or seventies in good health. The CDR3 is CASSPPSKAEQYF. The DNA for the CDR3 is TGTGCCAGCTCACCACCCTCAAAGGCCGAGCAGTACTTC.